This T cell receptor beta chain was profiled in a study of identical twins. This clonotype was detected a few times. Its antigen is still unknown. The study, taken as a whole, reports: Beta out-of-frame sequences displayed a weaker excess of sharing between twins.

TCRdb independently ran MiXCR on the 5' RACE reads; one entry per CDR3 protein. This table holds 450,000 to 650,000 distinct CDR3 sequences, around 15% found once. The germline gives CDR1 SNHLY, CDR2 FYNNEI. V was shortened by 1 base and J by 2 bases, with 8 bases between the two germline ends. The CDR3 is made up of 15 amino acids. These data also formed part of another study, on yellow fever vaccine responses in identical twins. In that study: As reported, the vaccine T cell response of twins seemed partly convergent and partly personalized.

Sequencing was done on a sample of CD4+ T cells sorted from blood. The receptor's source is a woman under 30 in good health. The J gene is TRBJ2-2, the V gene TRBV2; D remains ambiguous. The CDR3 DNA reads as TGTGCCAGCAGTGAAGAAACAGTTAACACCGGGGAGCTGTTTTTT. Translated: CASSEETVNTGELFF.